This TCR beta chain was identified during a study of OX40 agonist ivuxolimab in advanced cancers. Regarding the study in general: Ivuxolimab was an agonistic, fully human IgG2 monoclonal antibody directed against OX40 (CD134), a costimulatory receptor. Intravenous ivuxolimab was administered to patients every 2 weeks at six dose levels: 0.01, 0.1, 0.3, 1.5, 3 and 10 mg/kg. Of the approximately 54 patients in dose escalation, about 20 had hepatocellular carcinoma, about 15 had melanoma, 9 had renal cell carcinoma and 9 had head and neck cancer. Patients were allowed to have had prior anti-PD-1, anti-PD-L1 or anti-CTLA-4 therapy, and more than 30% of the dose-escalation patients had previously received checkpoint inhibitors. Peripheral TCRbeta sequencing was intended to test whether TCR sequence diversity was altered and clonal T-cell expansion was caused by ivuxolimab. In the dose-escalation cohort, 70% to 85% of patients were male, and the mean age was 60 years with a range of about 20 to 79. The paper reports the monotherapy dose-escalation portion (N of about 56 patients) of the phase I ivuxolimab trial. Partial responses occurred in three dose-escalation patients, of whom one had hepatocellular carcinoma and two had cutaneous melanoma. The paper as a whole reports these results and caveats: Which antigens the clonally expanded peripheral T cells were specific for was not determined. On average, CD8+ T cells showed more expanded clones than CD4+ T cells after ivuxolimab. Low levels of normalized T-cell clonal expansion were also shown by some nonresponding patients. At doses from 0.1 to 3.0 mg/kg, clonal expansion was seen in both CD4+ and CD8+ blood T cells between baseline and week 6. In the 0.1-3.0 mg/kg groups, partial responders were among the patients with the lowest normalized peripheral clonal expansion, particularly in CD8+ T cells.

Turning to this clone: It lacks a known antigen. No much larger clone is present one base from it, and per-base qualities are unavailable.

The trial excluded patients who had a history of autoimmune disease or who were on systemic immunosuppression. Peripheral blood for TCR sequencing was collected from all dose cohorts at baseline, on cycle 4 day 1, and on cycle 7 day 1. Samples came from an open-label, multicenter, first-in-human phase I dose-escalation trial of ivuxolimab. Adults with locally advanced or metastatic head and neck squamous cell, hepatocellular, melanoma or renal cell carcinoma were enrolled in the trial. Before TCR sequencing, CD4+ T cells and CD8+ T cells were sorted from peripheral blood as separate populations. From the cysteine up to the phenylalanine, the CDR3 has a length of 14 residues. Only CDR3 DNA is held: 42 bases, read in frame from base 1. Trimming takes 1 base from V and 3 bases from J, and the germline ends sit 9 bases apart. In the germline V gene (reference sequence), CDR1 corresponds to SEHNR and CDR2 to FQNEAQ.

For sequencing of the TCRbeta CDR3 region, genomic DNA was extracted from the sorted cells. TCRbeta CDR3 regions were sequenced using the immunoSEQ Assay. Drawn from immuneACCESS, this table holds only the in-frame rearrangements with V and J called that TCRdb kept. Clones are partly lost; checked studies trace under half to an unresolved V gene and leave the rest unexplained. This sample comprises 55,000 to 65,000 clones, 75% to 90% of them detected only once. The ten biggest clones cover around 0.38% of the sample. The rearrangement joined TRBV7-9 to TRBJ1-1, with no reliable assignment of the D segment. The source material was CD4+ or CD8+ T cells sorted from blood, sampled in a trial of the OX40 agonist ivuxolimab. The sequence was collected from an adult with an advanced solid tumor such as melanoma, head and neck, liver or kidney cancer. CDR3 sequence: CASSLVKPYTEAFF. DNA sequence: TGTGCCAGCAGCTTAGTTAAGCCTTACACTGAAGCTTTCTTT.